These 26 T cell receptor beta chains originate from one sample sequenced in a study of early T cells in non-severe SARS-CoV-2 infection. Via MiXCR, TCRdb re-called the 5' RACE reads, giving one row per CDR3 protein. The sample yields about 80,000 distinct CDR3 sequences, around 5.6% seen once. Material: whole blood. Source of these receptors: an adult who was a healthcare worker with PCR-confirmed SARS-CoV-2 infection or an uninfected control (not recorded which).

This clonotype was counted ten times or more. The genes are TRBV7-8 and TRBJ2-7; no clear D. Per the germline V gene, CDR1 is SGHVS and CDR2 is FQNEAQ. Trimming pared 4 bases from V and 3 bases from J, leaving 4 bases between. This CDR3 region has 11 residues. The CDR3 loop is CASSYFYEQYF. The CDR3 DNA reads as TGTGCCAGCAGCTACTTCTACGAGCAGTACTTC.

This clonotype was recorded at least ten times. The rearrangement links TRBV29-1 to TRBJ1-5; D not certain. The CDR3 has 11 amino acids. Germline lookup yields CDR1 SQVTM and CDR2 ANQGSEA. V was pared by 5 bases and J by 1 base, with 3 bases between. CDR3 bases: TGCAGCGTTTGCAGCAATCAGCCCCAGCATTTT. Protein product: CSVCSNQPQHF.

This clonotype was observed many times. The chain recombines TRBV7-2 with TRBJ2-1, with D possibly being TRBD1 (6 bases). Between the trimmed V and J ends, which lost 6 bases and 9 bases, there was a span of 9 bases. The CDR3 loop spans 11 amino acids. Germline V gene data show CDR1 as SGHTA and CDR2 as FQGNSA. Here the CDR3 reads CASSWDTEQFF. As DNA, the CDR3 is TGTGCCAGCAGTTGGGACACTGAGCAGTTCTTC.

V usage is TRBV25-1 and J usage is TRBJ2-5; 8 nucleotides match TRBD1. This CDR3 contains 19 residues. The J segment lost 1 base and the V segment lost 4 bases, leaving 17 bases of the junction unmatched. The germline gives CDR1 MGHDK, CDR2 SYGVNS. The chain's CDR3 is CASSVLGQGARLPQETQYF. The CDR3 nucleotides are TGTGCCAGCAGTGTACTCGGGCAGGGGGCAAGACTCCCCCAAGAGACCCAGTACTTC.

This clonotype was detected ten times or more. The rearrangement uses TRBV18 and TRBJ1-2; D gene uncertain. V was clipped by 3 bases and J by 2 bases, with 16 bases between them. This CDR3 contains 16 residues. CDR1 and CDR2 from the germline V gene are KGHSH and LQKENI. CDR3: CASSPGRVKKNYGYTF. The CDR3 nucleotides read TGTGCCAGCTCACCGGGAAGGGTAAAGAAGAACTATGGCTACACCTTC. The full variable domain, its missing parts supplied by reference TRBV18 and TRBJ1-2, is NAGVMQNPRHLVRRRGQEARLRCSPMKGHSHVYWYRQLPEEGLKFMVYLQKENIIDESGMPKERFSAEFPKEGPSILRIQQVVRGDSAAYFCASSPGRVKKNYGYTFGSGTRLTVV.

In this sample, this clonotype turned up many times. This sequence joins TRBV19 and TRBJ2-2; D unclear. The length of the CDR3 is 15 residues. The V and J ends lost 0 bases and 5 bases respectively, with 10 bases between them. The germline V gene has CDR1 LNHDA and CDR2 SQIVND (reference sequence). CDR3 coding DNA: TGTGCCAGTAGTATAGACCCTCCCATTACCGGGGAGCTGTTTTTT. Protein: CASSIDPPITGELFF.

The chain is built from TRBV28 and TRBJ2-2, with D perhaps TRBD1 (6 bases). Germline V gene data show CDR1 as MDHEN and CDR2 as SYDVKM. The CDR3 is made up of 14 amino acids. V was trimmed by 10 bases and J by 3 bases, leaving 15 bases between them. The CDR3 bases are TGTGCCACCATCCGCAGGGGCGACACCGGGGAGCTGTTTTTT. Translating it yields CATIRRGDTGELFF.

This clonotype was counted many times. Written as DNA, the CDR3 is TGTGCCAGCAGCCGCGGACAGCCTGAACCTGAAGCTTTCTTT. Its translation is CASSRGQPEPEAFF. This sequence joins TRBV7-9 and TRBJ1-1; D might be TRBD1 (6 bases). The CDR3 loop spans 14 amino acids. Germline CDR1 reads SEHNR; CDR2 reads FQNEAQ (reference sequence). V was shortened by 5 bases and J by 6 bases, with 16 bases between the two germline ends.

In this sample, this clonotype turned up many times. The chain joins TRBV6-1 to TRBJ1-1; D perhaps matches TRBD1 (5 bases). CDR3 length: 13 residues. In germline, CDR1 is MNHNS, CDR2 SASEGT. V lost 3 bases and J lost 5, with 10 bases in between. The CDR3 region is CASSEIWGTEAFF. The CDR3 DNA follows: TGTGCCAGCAGTGAGATTTGGGGGACTGAAGCTTTCTTT.

This clonotype was counted a few times. The CDR3 DNA sequence: TGCAGCGTTGAAGATAACCAGAACACTGAAGCTTTCTTT. Protein product: CSVEDNQNTEAFF. The chain is built from TRBV29-1 and TRBJ1-1; D not resolved. The CDR3 loop spans 13 amino acids. Germline V gene sequence: CDR1 SQVTM, CDR2 ANQGSEA. Trimming left V 0 bases short and J 1 base short, with 6 bases between.

The V gene is TRBV7-2, the J gene TRBJ2-2, with D perhaps matching TRBD2 (5 bases). Germline-derived CDR1 and CDR2 are SGHTA and FQGNSA. This CDR3 is 15 amino acids long. V gave up 5 bases and J gave up 0 bases, with 10 bases separating them. In DNA, the CDR3 is TGTGCCAGCAGCGAGGGCTGGACGAACACCGGGGAGCTGTTTTTT. This sequence encodes CASSEGWTNTGELFF.

This rearrangement joins TRBV7-2 to TRBJ2-3; D unresolved. This CDR3 is 14 amino acids long. Trimming removed 5 bases from V and 1 base from J, with 10 bases in between. Germline loops: CDR1 SGHTA, CDR2 FQGNSA. The CDR3 bases are TGTGCCAGCAGCCGCCTACTTGGCACAGATACGCAGTATTTT. Encoded protein: CASSRLLGTDTQYF. Looking up the rest from reference TRBV7-2 and TRBJ2-3 gives the full variable domain: GAGVSQSPSNKVTEKGKDVELRCDPISGHTALYWYRQSLGQGLEFLIYFQGNSAPDKSGLPSDRFSAERTGGSVSTLTIQRTQQEDSAVYLCASSRLLGTDTQYFGPGTRLTVL.

In its sample, this clonotype was seen many times. The chain combines TRBV7-2 with TRBJ2-3; D is possibly TRBD1 (5 bases). The CDR3 has 14 amino acids. Looked up from germline, CDR1 is SGHTA and CDR2 is FQGNSA. V shed 5 bases and J shed 4 bases, with 13 bases lying between them. CDR3 DNA sequence: TGTGCCAGCAGCCCCTCCAGGGCGGCAGATACGCAGTATTTT. Encoded protein: CASSPSRAADTQYF.

Many counts were recorded for this clonotype. V usage is TRBV7-9 and J usage is TRBJ2-4; 7 bases are shared with TRBD2. CDR1 is SEHNR, CDR2 FQNEAQ, per germline (reference sequence). Unmatched junction bases numbered 8, after V lost 5 bases and J lost 4 bases. The CDR3 is made up of 15 amino acids. CDR3 amino acids: CASSPPAGKKNIQYF. DNA for the CDR3: TGTGCCAGCAGCCCACCAGCGGGAAAGAAAAACATTCAGTACTTC.

This clonotype occurred a few times. CDR3 amino acids: CASSYLVDNYGYTF. In nucleotides, the CDR3 is TGTGCCAGCAGTTACTTGGTCGACAACTATGGCTACACCTTC. The chain joins TRBV6-2 or TRBV6-3 to TRBJ1-2; D unclear. Deletions cut 1 base from V and 2 bases from J, with 8 bases between. CDR3 length: 14 amino acids. The germline V gene encodes CDR1 MNHEY and CDR2 SVGEGT.

The rearrangement joins TRBV18 to TRBJ1-1; D gene unclear. CDR3 length: 14 residues. The V and J ends lost 6 bases and 1 base respectively, with 12 bases between them. The germline CDR1 and CDR2 sequences are KGHSH and LQKENI. CDR3 sequence: CASSRAPPNTEAFF. The CDR3 DNA is TGTGCCAGCTCCCGGGCGCCGCCGAACACTGAAGCTTTCTTT. Full variable domain (rest looked up from reference TRBV18 and TRBJ1-1): NAGVMQNPRHLVRRRGQEARLRCSPMKGHSHVYWYRQLPEEGLKFMVYLQKENIIDESGMPKERFSAEFPKEGPSILRIQQVVRGDSAAYFCASSRAPPNTEAFFGQGTRLTVV.

In its sample, this clonotype was seen many times. J is TRBJ2-3 and V is TRBV6-2 or TRBV6-3, with 14 positions matching TRBD2. V lost 2 bases to trimming and J lost 6 bases; unmatched junction nucleotides: 7. The CDR3 covers 17 residues. Germline CDR1 reads MNHEY; CDR2 reads SVGEGT. The CDR3 coding sequence is TGTGCCAGCAGTTACACCGGGACTAGCGGGAGTTTTGATACGCAGTATTTT. Translation: CASSYTGTSGSFDTQYF.

The sample holds a few counts of this clonotype. This chain connects TRBV27 to TRBJ1-1, with no clear D. Trimming shortened V by 5 bases and J by 2 bases, and 18 bases separated the two germline ends. The CDR3 sequence is 16 residues long. Looked up from germline, CDR1 is MNHEY and CDR2 is SMNVEV (reference sequence). The CDR3 DNA follows: TGTGCCAGCAGTAAGCGGAACAGACCGCTCAACACTGAAGCTTTCTTT. It specifies CASSKRNRPLNTEAFF.

This clonotype showed up many times. The chain is built from TRBV7-2 and TRBJ2-7; tentative D call: TRBD1 (6 bases). The CDR3 is made up of 13 amino acids. V shed 5 bases and J shed 2 bases, with 10 bases lying between them. Germline V gene data show CDR1 as SGHTA and CDR2 as FQGNSA. The chain's CDR3 is CASSERTAYEQYF. CDR3 DNA: TGTGCCAGCAGCGAACGGACAGCCTACGAGCAGTACTTC.

The sample holds many counts of this clonotype. The CDR3 sequence: CASSGTGVYEQYF. The CDR3 DNA reads as TGTGCCAGTTCTGGGACAGGAGTCTACGAGCAGTACTTC. The chain uses TRBV19 and TRBJ2-7, with 8 bases identical to TRBD1. The CDR3 loop spans 13 amino acids. The ends lost 8 bases at V and 3 bases at J; junction bases unmatched: 6. The germline V gene has CDR1 LNHDA and CDR2 SQIVND (reference sequence).

This clonotype was recorded at least ten times. The chain recombines TRBV7-7 with TRBJ2-1, with 7 bases matching TRBD1. Germline assignment: CDR1 SSHAT and CDR2 FNYEAQ (reference sequence). Unmatched junction bases numbered 4, after V lost 5 bases and J lost 0 bases. The CDR3 consists of 15 residues. The CDR3 spells CASSPDRSSYNEQFF. The CDR3 bases are TGTGCCAGCAGCCCGGACAGGAGCTCCTACAATGAGCAGTTCTTC.

The table lists this clonotype with many counts. The chain has TRBV20-1 and TRBJ1-2; perhaps TRBD1 as D (5 bases). The germline V gene has CDR1 DFQATT and CDR2 SNEGSKA (reference sequence). This CDR3 has 17 residues. Trimming pared 4 bases from V and 0 bases from J, leaving 21 bases between. DNA for the CDR3: TGCAGTGCTAATCTGCGTCTGACAGATACTTCTAACTATGGCTACACCTTC. It encodes CSANLRLTDTSNYGYTF.

The chain combines TRBV18 with TRBJ1-6; 7 bases map to TRBD1. The trim removed 4 bases at V and 8 bases at J, leaving 14 bases unmatched. This CDR3 contains 17 residues. CDR1 is KGHSH and CDR2 is LQKENI in the germline V gene. The CDR3 nucleotides read TGTGCCAGCTCACACAGCCCGACAGGGCCAGAGGATTCACCCCTCCACTTT. Residues: CASSHSPTGPEDSPLHF.

This clonotype has only a few counts. This rearrangement joins TRBV29-1 to TRBJ2-1; the D gene is possibly TRBD1 (6 bases). The V end lost 7 bases, the J end lost 1 base, and 14 bases lay between the germline ends. The CDR3 loop spans 14 amino acids. Germline V gene data show CDR1 as SQVTM and CDR2 as ANQGSEA. CDR3 amino acids: CSAIQGVSYNEQFF. The CDR3 region has the DNA TGCAGCGCCATACAGGGTGTGTCCTACAATGAGCAGTTCTTC.

CDR3 nucleotides: TGCGCCAGCAGCTTGGCAGGCTGGACAGTCTACACCGGGGAGCTGTTTTTT. Amino acids: CASSLAGWTVYTGELFF. This rearrangement joins TRBV5-1 to TRBJ2-2; a possible D gene is TRBD1 (6 bases). This CDR3 is built from 17 residues. CDR1 is SGHRS, CDR2 YFSETQ, per germline. The V end was cut by 0 bases, the J end by 3 bases, with 15 bases between.

This clonotype has only one observation. The chain recombines TRBV13 with TRBJ1-3; 10 bases align to TRBD1. The CDR3 runs 15 residues. Germline V gene sequence: CDR1 PRHDT, CDR2 FYEKMQ (reference sequence). J was trimmed by 2 bases and V by 4 bases; bases with no gene match: 2. CDR3 region: CASSWGTGAGNTIYF. As DNA, the CDR3 is TGTGCCAGCAGCTGGGGGACAGGGGCTGGAAACACCATATATTTT.